One sample yielded the 8 T cell receptor beta chains listed below, sequenced in a study of vaccination and CD4 T cells after COVID-19. The treatment here: roughly nine-day PBMC culture with coronavirus spike peptide pools or control peptides (ViraFEST assay). These receptors' targets are unknown. Sequenced with the Oncomine TCR Beta short-read assay was DNA taken from cultured CD4+ T cells. TCRdb called the PCR reads again in MiXCR, with one record for every CDR3 protein. In the table there are 15,000 or so distinct CDR3 sequences, approximately 60% of which are singletons. The sequenced material came from CD4+ T cells from blood, cultured in vitro. The receptors were sampled from a human donor who had recovered from COVID-19.

The rearrangement uses TRBV11-2 and TRBJ1-6; 7 bases map to TRBD1. The CDR3 is 15 amino acids. V was clipped by 4 bases and J by 8 bases; unmatched bases: 8. CDR1 is SGHAT, CDR2 FQNNGV, per germline. The CDR3 spells CASSSAGQYHSPLHF. The CDR3 DNA reads as TGTGCCAGCAGCTCCGCGGGACAGTATCATTCACCCCTCCACTTT.

This chain uses TRBV6-1 with TRBJ2-3; D is perhaps TRBD1 or TRBD2 (5 bases each). Per germline, CDR1 MNHNS and CDR2 SASEGT. The V end was cut by 6 bases, the J end by 1 base, with 8 bases between. This CDR3 is built from 13 residues. The CDR3 here is CASSRDRTDTQYF. CDR3 DNA sequence: TGTGCCAGCAGCCGGGACCGCACAGATACGCAGTATTTT.

CDR3 loop: CASSDSRQDSSYNSPLHF. The CDR3 region has the DNA TGCGCCAGCAGTGACTCGAGACAGGATTCCTCCTATAATTCACCCCTCCACTTT. The chain is built from TRBV10-1 and TRBJ1-6; possibly TRBD1 for D (6 bases). Trimming took 3 bases from V and 0 from J, leaving 15 bases between them. Germline assignment: CDR1 WNHNN and CDR2 SYGVQD (reference sequence). The CDR3 runs to 18 residues.

CDR3 loop: CSATRGLEAFF. CDR3 sequence (DNA): TGCAGTGCAACAAGGGGCCTTGAAGCTTTCTTT. The chain joins TRBV20-1 to TRBJ1-1, with a possible D match to TRBD1 (5 bases). The CDR3 consists of 11 residues. CDR1 and CDR2 (germline): DFQATT, SNEGSKA (reference sequence). Trimming shortened V by 6 bases and J by 7 bases, and 12 bases separated the two germline ends.

This clonotype was found a few times. This rearrangement joins TRBV29-1 to TRBJ1-1, with D unclear. V gave up 3 bases and J gave up 1 base, with 15 bases separating them. This CDR3 contains 15 residues. Germline V gives CDR1 SQVTM, CDR2 ANQGSEA. The CDR3 loop reads CSVDRSAGPNTEAFF. The CDR3 region has the DNA TGCAGCGTTGATCGGTCGGCAGGACCGAACACTGAAGCTTTCTTT.

The chain uses TRBV29-1 and TRBJ2-7; no clear D. From germline, CDR1 is SQVTM and CDR2 ANQGSEA. This CDR3 has 12 amino acids. Trimming took 4 bases from V and 0 from J, leaving 7 bases between them. The CDR3, as DNA: TGCAGCGTTGTTGACGACTCCTACGAGCAGTACTTC. This sequence encodes CSVVDDSYEQYF.

The chain uses TRBV19 and TRBJ1-5; D remains ambiguous. Germline lookup yields CDR1 LNHDA and CDR2 SQIVND (reference sequence). V gave up 0 bases and J gave up 8 bases, with 8 bases separating them. The CDR3 contains 13 residues. The CDR3 region has the DNA TGTGCCAGTAGTATAGACGGGGAGAAGCCCCAGCATTTT. It specifies CASSIDGEKPQHF.

There are a few counts of this clonotype. CDR3 region: CSVEERAGFIQYF. For the CDR3, the DNA is TGCAGCGTTGAAGAAAGGGCAGGGTTCATTCAGTACTTC. The chain joins TRBV29-1 to TRBJ2-4; maybe TRBD1 (5 bases). This CDR3 has 13 residues. The germline V and J ends were trimmed by 0 bases and 9 bases, with 12 bases remaining between them. From germline, CDR1 is SQVTM and CDR2 ANQGSEA.